These 8 T cell receptor beta chains share one sample of origin, sequenced in a study of beta chain features in type 1 diabetes. The isolated RNA, all of it, was reverse transcribed, so expressed TCRB transcripts were what got sequenced. Libraries were prepared by immunoSEQ multiplex PCR; TCRdb keeps only in-frame clonotypes and omits some of them. The data hold roughly 300,000 clones, with 7% to 9% observed a single time. Sequencing was done on a sample of central memory CD4+ T cells from blood. The receptors stem from a young woman in good health.

This clone was observed a handful of times. The chain carries TRBV4-1 and TRBJ2-7, with D possibly being TRBD1 (5 bases). Trimming removed 0 bases from V and 3 bases from J, with 12 bases in between. The length of the CDR3 is 15 residues. The germline V gene has CDR1 MGHRA and CDR2 YSYEKL. CDR3 nucleotide sequence: TGCGCCAGCAGCCAAGATCTCAGGACACTCTACGAGCAGTACTTC. Translated: CASSQDLRTLYEQYF.

The V gene is TRBV6-6, the J gene TRBJ2-5, with TRBD2 as a possible D gene (6 bases). The J call may be incorrect, as the DNA end agrees better with TRBJ2-7. This CDR3 contains 14 residues. CDR1 is MNHNY and CDR2 is SVGAGI in the germline V gene (reference sequence). The CDR3 nucleotides read TGTGCCAGCAGTCCCGGGAGCAGGAACTACGAGCAGTACTTC. This translates into CASSPGSRNYEQYF.

V usage is TRBV7-9 and J usage is TRBJ1-5; maybe TRBD1 (5 bases). Trimming cost V 5 bases and J 0 bases, with 17 bases left between them. This CDR3 has 17 residues. Germline V gene data show CDR1 as SEHNR and CDR2 as FQNEAQ (reference sequence). CDR3 in DNA: TGTGCCAGCAGCCCCGGCGAGGGGCAACATAGCAATCAGCCCCAGCATTTT. As protein: CASSPGEGQHSNQPQHF.

A few counts support this clone. The chain uses TRBV9 and TRBJ2-3; no definite D call. V lost 2 bases and J lost 0, with 7 bases in between. In germline, CDR1 is SGDLS, CDR2 YYNGEE. The CDR3 is 14 amino acids. CDR3 nucleotide sequence: TGTGCCAGCAGCGTGAGATCTAGCACAGATACGCAGTATTTT. This codes for CASSVRSSTDTQYF.

The chain carries TRBV2 and TRBJ2-7; 9 bases are a match to TRBD1. With V trimmed by 7 bases and J by 3 bases, 4 bases remained unmatched. The CDR3 totals 13 residues. Germline CDR1 SNHLY, CDR2 FYNNEI. The CDR3 sequence is CASNKDRGYEQYF. The CDR3 nucleotides are TGTGCCAGCAACAAGGACAGGGGCTACGAGCAGTACTTC.

The V and J genes are TRBV6-1 and TRBJ2-7, with 7 bases matching TRBD1. The CDR3 totals 13 residues. In germline, CDR1 is MNHNS, CDR2 SASEGT. V trimming: 6 bases; J trimming: 10 bases; junction bases outside the gene matches: 12. The DNA of the CDR3 is TGTGCCAGCAGCAAACAGGAACAGGGGAAACAGTACTTC. Residues: CASSKQEQGKQYF.

V and J are TRBV5-1 and TRBJ2-5; TRBD2 matches at 8 bases. Germline-derived CDR1 and CDR2 are SGHRS and YFSETQ. The length of the CDR3 is 16 residues. The ends lost 0 bases at V and 1 base at J; junction bases unmatched: 5. CDR3 DNA: TGCGCCAGCAGCTTGGCCCGACTAGCGATCCAAGAGACCCAGTACTTC. Its protein product is CASSLARLAIQETQYF.

This clone was counted only a few times. This sequence joins TRBV7-3 and TRBJ1-2; no clear D. Germline V CDR1 and CDR2: SGHTA, FQGTGA. V lost 2 bases and J lost 6, with 10 bases in between. The CDR3 runs 13 residues. CDR3 DNA: TGTGCCAGCAGCTTAGACGGGCCTCATGGCTACACCTTC. Residues: CASSLDGPHGYTF.